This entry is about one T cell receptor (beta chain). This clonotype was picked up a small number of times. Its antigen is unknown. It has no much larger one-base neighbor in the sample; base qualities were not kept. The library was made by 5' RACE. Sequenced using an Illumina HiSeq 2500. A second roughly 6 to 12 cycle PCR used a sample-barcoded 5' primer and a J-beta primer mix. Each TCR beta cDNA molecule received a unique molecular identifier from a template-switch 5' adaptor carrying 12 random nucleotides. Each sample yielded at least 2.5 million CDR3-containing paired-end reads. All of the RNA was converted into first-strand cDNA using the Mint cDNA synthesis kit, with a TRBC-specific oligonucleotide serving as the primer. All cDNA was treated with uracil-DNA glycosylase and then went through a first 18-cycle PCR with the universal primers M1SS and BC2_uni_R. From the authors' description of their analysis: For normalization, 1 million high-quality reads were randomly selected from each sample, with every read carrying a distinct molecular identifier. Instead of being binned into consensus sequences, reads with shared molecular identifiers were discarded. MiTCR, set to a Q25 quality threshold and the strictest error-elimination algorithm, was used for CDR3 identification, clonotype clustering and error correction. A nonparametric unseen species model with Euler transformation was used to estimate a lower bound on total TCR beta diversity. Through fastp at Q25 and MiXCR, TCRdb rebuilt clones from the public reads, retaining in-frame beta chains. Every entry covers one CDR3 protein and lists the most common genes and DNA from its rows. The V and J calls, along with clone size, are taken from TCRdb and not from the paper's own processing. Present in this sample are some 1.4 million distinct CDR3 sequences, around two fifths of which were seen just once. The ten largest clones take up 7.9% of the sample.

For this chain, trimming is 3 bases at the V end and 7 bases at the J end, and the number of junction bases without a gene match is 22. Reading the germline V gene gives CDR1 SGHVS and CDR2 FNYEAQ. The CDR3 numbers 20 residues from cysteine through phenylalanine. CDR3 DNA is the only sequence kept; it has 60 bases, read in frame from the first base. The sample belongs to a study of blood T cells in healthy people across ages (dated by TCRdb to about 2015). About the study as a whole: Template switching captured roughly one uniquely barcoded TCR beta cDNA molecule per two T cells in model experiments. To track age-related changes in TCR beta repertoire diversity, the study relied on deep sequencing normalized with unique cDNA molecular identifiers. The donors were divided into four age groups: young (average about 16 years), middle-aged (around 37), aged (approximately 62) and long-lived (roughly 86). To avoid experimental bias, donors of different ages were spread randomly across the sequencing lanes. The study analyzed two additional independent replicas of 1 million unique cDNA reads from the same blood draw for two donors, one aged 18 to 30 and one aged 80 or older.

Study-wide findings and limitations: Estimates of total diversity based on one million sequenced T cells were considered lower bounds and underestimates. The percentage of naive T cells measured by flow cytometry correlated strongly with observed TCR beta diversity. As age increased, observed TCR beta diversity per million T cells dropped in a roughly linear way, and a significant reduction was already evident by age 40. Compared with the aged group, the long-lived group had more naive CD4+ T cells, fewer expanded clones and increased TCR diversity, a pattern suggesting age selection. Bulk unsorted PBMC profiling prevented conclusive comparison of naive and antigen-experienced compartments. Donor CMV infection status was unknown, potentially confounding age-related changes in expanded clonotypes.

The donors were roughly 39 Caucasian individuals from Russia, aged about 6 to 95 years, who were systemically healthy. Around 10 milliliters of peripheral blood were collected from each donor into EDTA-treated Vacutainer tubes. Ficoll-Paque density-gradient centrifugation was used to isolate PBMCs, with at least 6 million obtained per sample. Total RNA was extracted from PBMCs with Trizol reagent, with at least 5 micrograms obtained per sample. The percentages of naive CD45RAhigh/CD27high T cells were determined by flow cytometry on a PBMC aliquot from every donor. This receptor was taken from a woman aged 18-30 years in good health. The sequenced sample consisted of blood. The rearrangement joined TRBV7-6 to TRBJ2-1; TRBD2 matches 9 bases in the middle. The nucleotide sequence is TGTGCCAGCAGCTTTTGGGGACTAGCTTTGTCTCCTGACCTGACGAATGAGCAGTTCTTC. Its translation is CASSFWGLALSPDLTNEQFF.